This TCR beta chain came from a study of patients and donors after allogeneic stem cell transplantation. The CDR3 runs to 14 residues. The germline V gene encodes CDR1 DFQATT and CDR2 SNEGSKA (reference sequence). V was trimmed by 8 bases and J by 8 bases, leaving 19 bases between them. TCRdb re-analysed the RT-PCR reads in MiXCR, keeping a single row per CDR3 protein. The repertoire includes roughly 960,000 distinct CDR3 sequences, 18% of them detected once, and 6% sits in the top ten. This chain connects TRBV20-1 to TRBJ1-6, with D unclear. This sequence was found in a human donor who was either an allogeneic HSCT recipient or a stem cell or donor lymphocyte infusion donor (not recorded which). It is not recorded whose cells these are; they may come from a transplant donor. Sequenced input: blood, either unsorted or a sorted T cell fraction (not recorded which). CDR3 in amino acids: CSIGISGWDSPLHF. The DNA for the CDR3 is TGCAGTATAGGGATATCGGGTTGGGATTCACCCCTCCACTTT.